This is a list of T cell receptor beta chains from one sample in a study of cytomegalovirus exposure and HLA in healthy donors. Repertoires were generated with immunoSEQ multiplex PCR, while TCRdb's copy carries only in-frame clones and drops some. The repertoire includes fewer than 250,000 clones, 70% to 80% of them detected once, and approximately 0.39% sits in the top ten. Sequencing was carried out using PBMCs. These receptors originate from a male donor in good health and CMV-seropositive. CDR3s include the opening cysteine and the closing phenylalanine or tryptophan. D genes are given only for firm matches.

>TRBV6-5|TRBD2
CASSYSSGRSSYEQYF
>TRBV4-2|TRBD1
CASSQGGRGTEAFF
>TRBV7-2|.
CASSLAGLGYGYTF
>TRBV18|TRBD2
CASSPPGLAYEQYF
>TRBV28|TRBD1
CASSFWRGQGKNEVFF
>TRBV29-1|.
CSVVGGVVGNTIYF
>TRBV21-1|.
CASGTENSPLHF
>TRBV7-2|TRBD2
CASSLGEGLAEQTQYF
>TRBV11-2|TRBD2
CASSQGLAGHRANTGELFF
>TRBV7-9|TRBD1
CASSPWDRVDTGELFF
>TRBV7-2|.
CASSPGRGPQETQYF
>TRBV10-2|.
CASSPEPTGLSPLHF
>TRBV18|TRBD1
CASSPRDRGLYEQYF
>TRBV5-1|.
CASSPATSTGAEQFF
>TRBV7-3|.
CASGPMGNTGELFF
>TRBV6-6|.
CASSLGGAGGYTF
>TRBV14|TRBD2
CASSHPGRRGTSGGAQQFF
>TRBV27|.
CASSLTGGDYGYTF
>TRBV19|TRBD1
CASRTTNRGGGEKLFF